This T cell receptor (beta chain) derives from a study of OX40 agonist ivuxolimab in advanced cancers. About the research overall: Ivuxolimab is an agonistic anti-OX40 (CD134) antibody, and patients were treated with it. General study findings and limits: Expanded clones tended on average to be more numerous among CD8+ T cells than CD4+.

On this clone: Its antigen is not identified.

The repertoire was sequenced with immunoSEQ multiplex PCR; TCRdb's copy has only in-frame clones and lacks some. The data hold approximately 62,000 clones, with approximately 86% observed a single time. Germline V CDR1 and CDR2: MNHEY, SMNVEV (reference sequence). V shed 6 bases, J shed 4 bases, and the junction held 12 bases outside the gene matches. CDR3 size: 16 residues. The TCR comes from an adult with an advanced solid tumor such as melanoma, head and neck, liver or kidney cancer. Sequenced here: CD4+ or CD8+ T cells sorted from blood, sampled in a trial of the OX40 agonist ivuxolimab. This chain connects TRBV27 to TRBJ1-2, with 9 positions matching TRBD1. This chain's CDR3 is CASSRREQGAGYGYTF. CDR3 DNA sequence: TGTGCCAGCAGCCGAAGGGAACAGGGGGCTGGCTATGGCTACACCTTC.